The next 26 T cell receptor beta chains were all read from a single sample in a study of molecular identifiers for immune sequencing clone quantification. MiXCR, run by TCRdb on the PCR reads, gives a single entry per CDR3 protein. Among roughly 300,000 distinct CDR3 sequences listed, roughly 24% were seen once. Specimen: naive CD8+ T cells from blood, with Jurkat cell RNA spiked in. Subset of the sample: FACS-sorted CD8+CD4-CCR7+CD45RA+ naive T cells. These receptor sequences come from a human donor in good health. Some libraries in this study had Jurkat cell RNA spiked in.

CDR3 residues: CATLTVFYGYTF. The CDR3 DNA reads as TGTGCCACCCTGACAGTCTTTTATGGCTACACCTTC. V is TRBV6-5 and J is TRBJ1-2; D might be TRBD1 (5 bases). This CDR3 is 12 amino acids long. Trimming removed 10 bases at V and 5 bases at J, with 14 bases between. CDR1 is MNHEY, CDR2 SVGAGI, per germline.

This clonotype was observed at least ten times. The chain uses TRBV6-7 and TRBJ1-4; D uncertain. TRBV6-7 is an open reading frame whose function is uncertain. V was pared by 0 bases and J by 8 bases, with 13 bases between. The CDR3 runs to 15 residues. This chain's CDR3 is CASSYSFGRREKLFF. The DNA of the CDR3 is TGTGCCAGCAGTTACTCGTTCGGTAGGAGAGAAAAACTGTTTTTT.

To note about this clonotype: A much larger clone differs by one base, so this may be a read error. The chain employs TRBV7-8 and TRBJ2-2, with a possible D match to TRBD2 (7 bases). V lost 7 bases to trimming and J lost 4 bases, with 22 bases between them. CDR1 and CDR2 (germline): SGHVS, FQNEAQ. The CDR3 has 17 amino acids. CDR3 in DNA: TGTGCCAGCATCCCGATGAGGGGGGGGCTTAGCACCGGGGAGCTGTTTTTT. Translation: CASIPMRGGLSTGELFF.

This clonotype was detected many times. V and J are TRBV29-1 and TRBJ1-1, with D uncertain. CDR1 and CDR2 from the germline V gene are SQVTM and ANQGSEA. The CDR3 length is 13 residues. Trimming took off 4 bases at V and 1 base at J, with 10 bases between the two ends. CDR3 sequence reads: CSVAIPRNTEAFF. The DNA for the CDR3 is TGCAGCGTTGCGATTCCGAGGAACACTGAAGCTTTCTTT.

This clonotype was seen at least ten times. The CDR3 nucleotides are TGTGCCAGCAGCTTGCTCGCAGGGGGCGAAAACACTGAAGCTTTCTTT. It is translated as CASSLLAGGENTEAFF. The chain has TRBV5-6 and TRBJ1-1, with 8 bases that match TRBD1. Germline trimming cut 1 base from V and 2 bases from J; bases unmatched to any gene: 7. This CDR3 comprises 16 residues. CDR1 and CDR2 (germline): SGHDT, YYEEEE.

This clonotype has at least ten counts. The V gene is TRBV12-3 or TRBV12-4, the J gene TRBJ1-5; D gene unclear. The CDR3 is 15 amino acids. V was cut by 5 bases and J by 5 bases, with 16 bases left in between. The CDR3 region is CASSPQAGWDQPQHF. As DNA, the CDR3 is TGTGCCAGCAGTCCCCAGGCAGGTTGGGATCAGCCCCAGCATTTT.

V usage is TRBV6-2 or TRBV6-3 and J usage is TRBJ1-1, with D hard to call. Trimming took 6 bases from V and 1 from J, leaving 18 bases between them. From germline, CDR1 is MNHEY and CDR2 SVGEGT. This CDR3 contains 16 residues. The CDR3 DNA is TGTGCCAGCAGACCCCTGTTCCATCCACCGAACACTGAAGCTTTCTTT. Translated, it gives CASRPLFHPPNTEAFF.

DNA for the CDR3: TGCGCCAGCAGCCGAAGGGACAGGGAAGAAAAACTGTTTTTT. The encoded protein is CASSRRDREEKLFF. The chain employs TRBV5-1 and TRBJ1-4, with 9 bases that match TRBD1. The CDR3 extends over 14 amino acids. Germline CDR1 and CDR2: SGHRS and YFSETQ. V gave up 4 bases and J gave up 8 bases; unmatched junction bases: 6.

The chain links TRBV6-6 to TRBJ2-7; no firm D call. Germline-derived CDR1 and CDR2 are MNHNY and SVGAGI (reference sequence). Trimming cost V 5 bases and J 6 bases, with 8 bases left between them. The CDR3 covers 11 residues. DNA for the CDR3: TGTGCCAGCAGTACTATGGGCGAGCAGTACTTC. Amino acids: CASSTMGEQYF.

Concerning this clonotype: One base away lies a much larger clone, so this may be a sequencing read error. The chain recombines TRBV12-3 or TRBV12-4 with TRBJ1-1, with D hard to call. CDR3 size: 12 residues. The CDR3 protein is CASMIGNSEAFF. The CDR3 DNA reads as TGTGCCAGCATGATAGGGAACTCTGAAGCTTTCTTT.

This clonotype was picked up a small number of times. The rearrangement uses TRBV7-9 and TRBJ1-6, with unresolved D. The ends were cut back, 3 bases at V and 6 bases at J, with 9 bases in the middle. CDR1 SEHNR and CDR2 FQNEAQ come from the germline V gene (reference sequence). The CDR3 sequence is 14 residues long. CDR3 DNA: TGTGCCAGCAGCTTGTACAGTTCTAATTCACCCCTCCACTTT. It codes for CASSLYSSNSPLHF.

As for this clonotype: This may be a read error, as it is one base from a much larger clone. The chain combines TRBV28 with TRBJ1-5; D ambiguous. The germline V gene encodes CDR1 MDHEN and CDR2 SYDVKM. The CDR3 has 16 residues. CDR3 bases: TGTGCCAGCAGTTTATGGGCGGGCGATAGCAATCAGCCCCGGCATTTT. This sequence encodes CASSLWAGDSNQPRHF.

This clonotype was observed at least ten times. The rearrangement joins TRBV5-8 to TRBJ1-1; 8 bases match TRBD1. The trim removed 4 bases at V and 5 bases at J, leaving 10 bases unmatched. Germline values: CDR1 SGHTS, CDR2 YDEGEE. This CDR3 is 15 amino acids long. CDR3 nucleotide sequence: TGTGCCAGCAGCCGAGGACAGGGTTGGGAAACTGAAGCTTTCTTT. Translating gives CASSRGQGWETEAFF.

This clonotype was detected ten times or more. The V gene is TRBV5-1, the J gene TRBJ2-3; D gene ambiguous. CDR3 length: 15 residues. Germline V gene lookup returns CDR1 SGHRS and CDR2 YFSETQ. Trimming removed 0 bases at V and 4 bases at J, with 12 bases between. Here the CDR3 reads CASSLADGKPDTQYF. In DNA form, the CDR3 reads TGCGCCAGCAGCTTGGCCGACGGTAAACCAGATACGCAGTATTTT. The full variable domain, completed using reference TRBV5-1 and TRBJ2-3, is KAGVTQTPRYLIKTRGQQVTLSCSPISGHRSVSWYQQTPGQGLQFLFEYFSETQRNKGNFPGRFSGRQFSNSRSEMNVSTLELGDSALYLCASSLADGKPDTQYFGPGTRLTVL.

The genes are TRBV30 and TRBJ1-1; no firm D call. Trimming took off 5 bases at V and 1 base at J, with 23 bases between the two ends. The length of the CDR3 is 17 residues. The V gene's germline CDR1 is GTSNPN and CDR2 SVGIG (reference sequence). The CDR3, as DNA: TGTGCCTGGGGGCCAACCCTTCCCGGAGGTGGGAACACTGAAGCTTTCTTT. This encodes CAWGPTLPGGGNTEAFF.

In its sample, this clonotype was seen a few times. This chain joins TRBV13 and TRBJ2-3, with TRBD2 as a possible D gene (8 bases). The CDR3 is made up of 16 amino acids. Trimming took off 3 bases at V and 4 bases at J, with 17 bases between the two ends. Germline values: CDR1 PRHDT, CDR2 FYEKMQ (reference sequence). The CDR3, as DNA: TGTGCCAGCAGCTTCGGGGGGGCCAGGGGGGCAGATACGCAGTATTTT. Amino acid sequence: CASSFGGARGADTQYF.

This clonotype appeared a few times. The rearrangement links TRBV3-1 to TRBJ1-2; perhaps TRBD1 as D (6 bases). CDR1 and CDR2 from the germline V gene are LGHDT and YNNKEL (reference sequence). The CDR3 is 15 residues long. V shed 4 bases and J shed 8 bases, with 20 bases lying between them. The CDR3 sequence: CASSLTGNPPTGYTF. The CDR3 DNA follows: TGTGCCAGCAGCCTAACAGGGAATCCACCGACCGGCTACACCTTC.

As for this clonotype: A read error may explain this, as a much larger clone is one base away. The CDR3 nucleotides are TGCGCCAGCAGCCAATCACTAGCGGGGGCCAACGCAGATACGCAGTATTTT. Translation: CASSQSLAGANADTQYF. The chain combines TRBV4-3 with TRBJ2-3; 11 bases are shared with TRBD2. The CDR3 has 17 amino acids. After removal of 2 bases from V and 4 bases from J, the junction contained 8 bases not matched to a gene. Germline V gene lookup returns CDR1 LGHNA and CDR2 YSLEER.

This clonotype is a singleton in its sample. The chain recombines TRBV18 with TRBJ2-3; D is possibly TRBD2 (5 bases). This CDR3 is 17 amino acids long. The germline gives CDR1 KGHSH, CDR2 LQKENI. Trimming pared 8 bases from V and 8 bases from J, leaving 29 bases between. The CDR3 DNA reads as TGTGCCAGCCGAGGACTGACCTCGGTAGACCTTTCGGGTACGCAGTATTTT. It translates to CASRGLTSVDLSGTQYF.

This sequence joins TRBV28 and TRBJ2-7; possibly TRBD1 or TRBD2 for D (7 bases each). Germline assignment: CDR1 MDHEN and CDR2 SYDVKM. This CDR3 is built from 13 residues. V was trimmed by 5 bases and J by 6 bases, leaving 14 bases between them. CDR3 DNA sequence: TGTGCCAGCAGTACCCCAGGGGGGGGCGAGCAGTACTTC. Translating it yields CASSTPGGGEQYF.

The V and J genes are TRBV20-1 and TRBJ2-3; D gene unclear. The CDR3 covers 17 residues. V was trimmed by 0 bases and J by 4 bases, leaving 20 bases between them. Germline CDR1 and CDR2: DFQATT and SNEGSKA (reference sequence). CDR3: CSARDHGVERVPDTQYF. The CDR3 DNA follows: TGCAGTGCTAGAGATCATGGGGTAGAAAGGGTCCCAGATACGCAGTATTTT.

This clonotype was observed many times. V and J are TRBV30 and TRBJ2-1; D ambiguous. Between the trimmed V and J ends, which lost 0 bases and 0 bases, there was a span of 9 bases. This CDR3 comprises 15 residues. CDR1 is GTSNPN, CDR2 SVGIG, per germline (reference sequence). CDR3 DNA sequence: TGTGCCTGGAGTGTTACCGAAAGCTCCTACAATGAGCAGTTCTTC. Amino acids: CAWSVTESSYNEQFF.

The V gene is TRBV12-5, the J gene TRBJ1-4; the D is unclear. The V gene's germline CDR1 is LGHNT and CDR2 FRNRAP. The CDR3 sequence is 15 residues long. V was trimmed by 6 bases and J by 13 bases, leaving 24 bases between them. CDR3 DNA: TGTGCTAGTGGCGTGGATTTCGCAGCTAATGAATTACTGTTTTTT. This gives the protein CASGVDFAANELLFF.

This clonotype was observed many times. The chain couples TRBV12-3 or TRBV12-4 to TRBJ1-1; D is unclear. The length of the CDR3 is 15 residues. V shed 4 bases and J shed 1 base, with 13 bases lying between them. CDR3 in amino acids: CASSSAQLWNTEAFF. Here the CDR3 DNA reads TGTGCCAGCAGTTCGGCACAGCTCTGGAACACTGAAGCTTTCTTT.

The chain joins TRBV20-1 to TRBJ1-6; 9 nucleotides align to TRBD1. The germline gives CDR1 DFQATT, CDR2 SNEGSKA (reference sequence). The ends lost 0 bases at V and 6 bases at J; junction bases unmatched: 3. This CDR3 contains 15 residues. CDR3 in DNA: TGCAGTGCTAGAGATCAGGACAGGGGTAATTCACCCCTCCACTTT. This codes for CSARDQDRGNSPLHF.

This clonotype was detected only a few times. This chain joins TRBV5-6 and TRBJ2-3; TRBD1 or TRBD2 may be the D gene (6 bases each). CDR1 SGHDT and CDR2 YYEEEE come from the germline V gene. The CDR3 is 16 amino acids. Trimming stripped 3 bases from V and 6 bases from J, with 20 bases between. For the CDR3, the DNA is TGTGCCAGCAGCTGGACCCCAGGGGCTGGGGGGGATACGCAGTATTTT. Translating it yields CASSWTPGAGGDTQYF. Full variable domain (remainder filled in from reference TRBV5-6 and TRBJ2-3): DAGVTQSPTHLIKTRGQQVTLRCSPKSGHDTVSWYQQALGQGPQFIFQYYEEEERQRGNFPDRFSGHQFPNYSSELNVNALLLGDSALYLCASSWTPGAGGDTQYFGPGTRLTVL.